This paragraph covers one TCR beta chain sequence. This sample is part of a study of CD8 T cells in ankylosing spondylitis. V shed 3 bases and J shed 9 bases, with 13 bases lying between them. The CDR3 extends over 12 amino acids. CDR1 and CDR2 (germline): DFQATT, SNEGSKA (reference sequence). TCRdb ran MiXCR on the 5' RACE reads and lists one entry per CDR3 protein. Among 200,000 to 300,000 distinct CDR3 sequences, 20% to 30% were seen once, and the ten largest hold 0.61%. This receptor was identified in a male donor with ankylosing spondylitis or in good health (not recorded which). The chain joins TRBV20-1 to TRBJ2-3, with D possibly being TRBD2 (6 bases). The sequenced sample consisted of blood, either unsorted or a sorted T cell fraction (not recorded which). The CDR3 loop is CSASPAGTTQYF. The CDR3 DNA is TGCAGTGCTAGCCCTGCGGGGACCACGCAGTATTTT.